These T cell receptor beta chains were read from a single sample in a study of T cell clusters in autoimmune cytopenias. Reanalyzing the multiplex PCR reads, TCRdb keeps one entry per CDR3 protein, without DNA. The sample totals under 8,500 distinct CDR3 sequences. These data also formed part of another study, on T cell repertoires in aging, cancer and after chemotherapy.

The sequencing sample was made of peripheral blood. The origin of the receptors is a human donor in good health. CDR3s include the opening cysteine and the closing phenylalanine or tryptophan. Where a row states a size, it is once, few, many or the class of an expanded clone; other rows omit it.

>.|TRBV24-1|TRBJ2-2
CATRGQGGTGELFF
>.|TRBV18|TRBJ2-7
CASSPPTSEPYEQYF
>.|TRBV27|TRBJ2-6
CASSTRSRTSGANVLTF
>.|TRBV5-1|TRBJ2-3
CASRRAVGSTDTQYF
>.|TRBV5-4|TRBJ2-1
CASSYSDNYNEQFF
>medium-sized|TRBV5-5|TRBJ2-2
CASSPSSGRGGPGELFF
>.|TRBV5-6|TRBJ1-2
CASSLVGADYGYTF
>.|TRBV30|TRBJ2-5
CAWSSGTSAQETQYF
>.|TRBV18|TRBJ2-7
CASSPGTSGRRAYEQYF
>.|TRBV6-5|TRBJ2-2
CASSRDRGLSTGELFF
>.|TRBV18|TRBJ2-1
CASKQGESEQFF
>medium-sized|TRBV13|TRBJ1-4
CASSSGQGGVLNEKLFF
>.|TRBV12-3/TRBV12-4|TRBJ2-1
CASSSSGRRDNEQFF